This T cell receptor beta chain was documented in a study of T cell changes during pregnancy in multiple sclerosis. Using immunoSEQ multiplex PCR, the repertoire was profiled, and TCRdb retains in-frame clones only, with some absent. The table has roughly 24,000 clones, 80% to 90% seen once. The germline V and J ends were trimmed by 1 base and 7 bases, with 8 bases remaining between them. From germline, CDR1 is GTSNPN and CDR2 SVGIG (reference sequence). There are 13 residues in the CDR3. This chain uses TRBV30 with TRBJ1-6; tentatively, D is TRBD1 (5 bases). Specimen: CD8+ T cells from peripheral blood mononuclear cells, collected in the first trimester of pregnancy. This sequence originates from a female donor in good health, enrolled as a control in a pregnancy study. The CDR3 DNA reads TGTGCCTGGAGTGAAGGACACAATTCACCCCTCCACTTT. It translates to CAWSEGHNSPLHF. The whole variable domain, filled in from reference TRBV30 and TRBJ1-6, reads SQTIHQWPATLVQPVGSPLSLECTVEGTSNPNLYWYRQAAGRGLQLLFYSVGIGQISSEVPQNLSASRPQDRQFILSSKKLLLSDSGFYLCAWSEGHNSPLHFGNGTRLTVT.